These 13 T cell receptor beta chains came from one sample sequenced in a study of blood T cells in healthy people across ages. For the second PCR, which ran for 7 to 11 cycles, a sample-barcoded 5' primer and a J-beta primer mix were used. TCRdb re-analysed the 5' RACE reads in MiXCR, keeping a single row per CDR3 protein. Of roughly 680,000 distinct CDR3 sequences in the sample, around 50% were seen once. Sample: blood. Receptors originate from a woman at least 80 years old in good health.

This chain connects TRBV9 to TRBJ2-3; D remains ambiguous. CDR1 and CDR2 (germline): SGDLS, YYNGEE. V lost 4 bases to trimming and J lost 4 bases, with 19 bases between them. There are 16 residues in the CDR3. In DNA form, the CDR3 reads TGTGCCAGCAGCCCTGCACAGCTTGTATTTTCAGATACGCAGTATTTT. Protein: CASSPAQLVFSDTQYF. The full variable domain, in which reference TRBV9 and TRBJ2-3 provide the parts outside the CDR3, is DSGVTQTPKHLITATGQRVTLRCSPRSGDLSVYWYQQSLDQGLQFLIQYYNGEERAKGNILERFSAQQFPDLHSELNLSSLELGDSALYFCASSPAQLVFSDTQYFGPGTRLTVL.

The chain carries TRBV6-2 or TRBV6-3 and TRBJ2-7; a weak D match, TRBD2 (6 bases). CDR1 and CDR2 (germline): MNHEY, SVGEGT. The V end was cut by 1 base, the J end by 0 bases, with 10 bases between. CDR3 size: 15 residues. CDR3 in amino acids: CASSYWARGSYEQYF. Written as DNA, the CDR3 is TGTGCCAGCAGTTACTGGGCGCGGGGCTCCTACGAGCAGTACTTC.

This clonotype has just a few counts. The CDR3 coding sequence is TGTGCCAGCAGCCTCGACCGCCCCGATGAGCAGTTCTTC. It yields the protein CASSLDRPDEQFF. The chain links TRBV7-9 to TRBJ2-1; no clear D gene. CDR1 and CDR2 from the germline V gene are SEHNR and FQNEAQ (reference sequence). Trimming removed 5 bases from V and 8 bases from J, with 13 bases in between. This CDR3 has 13 amino acids.

The chain uses TRBV11-2 and TRBJ2-3; TRBD2 agrees at 10 bases. Germline values: CDR1 SGHAT, CDR2 FQNNGV. With V trimmed by 0 bases and J by 4 bases, 1 base remained unmatched. CDR3 length equals 15 residues. CDR3 sequence: CASSLDGTSADTQYF. DNA of the CDR3: TGTGCCAGCAGCTTAGATGGGACTAGCGCAGATACGCAGTATTTT.

V usage is TRBV28 and J usage is TRBJ1-4; D is ambiguous. The ends were cut back, 5 bases at V and 8 bases at J, with 18 bases in the middle. CDR1 and CDR2 from the germline V gene are MDHEN and SYDVKM. CDR3 length equals 15 residues. CDR3 amino acids: CASSLRSGLREKLFF. The CDR3 DNA reads TGTGCCAGCAGTCTCCGGTCCGGGCTAAGGGAAAAACTGTTTTTT.

V gene TRBV24-1 combines with J gene TRBJ2-7; either TRBD1 or TRBD2 may supply D (5 bases each). V was cut by 6 bases and J by 7 bases, with 24 bases left in between. The CDR3 contains 16 residues. Looked up from germline, CDR1 is KGHDR and CDR2 is SFDVKD. The CDR3 nucleotides read TGTGCCACCAGTCCATCAGGGCAGGGAGTCTGCAATGAGCAGTACTTC. Its protein is CATSPSGQGVCNEQYF.

This clonotype came up many times. The chain combines TRBV20-1 with TRBJ2-5, with 10 bases matching TRBD2. Germline lookup yields CDR1 DFQATT and CDR2 SNEGSKA (reference sequence). There are 13 residues in the CDR3. With 5 bases clipped from V and 7 bases from J, the junction kept 7 bases outside the gene matches. CDR3 DNA: TGCAGTGCTGGACTAGCGGTTCGACCGACCCAGTACTTC. Its translation: CSAGLAVRPTQYF.

The chain carries TRBV6-5 and TRBJ2-3, with D possibly called TRBD1 or TRBD2 (5 bases each). V gave up 6 bases and J gave up 0 bases, with 10 bases separating them. CDR1 is MNHEY, CDR2 SVGAGI, per germline. The CDR3 consists of 14 residues. DNA for the CDR3: TGTGCCAGCAGGGGGGAGATAAGCACAGATACGCAGTATTTT. Translating it yields CASRGEISTDTQYF.

This clonotype occurred many times. The V call is TRBV4-2, the J call TRBJ2-3; D is unclear. The CDR3 extends over 15 amino acids. V shed 0 bases and J shed 4 bases, with 11 bases lying between them. The germline gives CDR1 LGHNA, CDR2 YNFKEQ. The CDR3 region has the DNA TGTGCCAGCAGCCAAGATCCCCTAGGCGCAGATACGCAGTATTTT. It codes for CASSQDPLGADTQYF.

This clonotype occurred a few times. This chain joins TRBV9 and TRBJ2-1; D is perhaps TRBD1 (5 bases). CDR3 length equals 15 residues. CDR1 and CDR2 from the germline V gene are SGDLS and YYNGEE. Between the trimmed V and J ends, which lost 2 bases and 4 bases, there was a span of 13 bases. For the CDR3, the DNA is TGTGCCAGCAGCGTGCGCCCGGACACATACAATGAGCAGTTCTTC. It specifies CASSVRPDTYNEQFF.

Here the CDR3 DNA reads TGCAGCGTTGGGGTCAGGTGGTACACCGGGGAGCTGTTTTTT. Protein sequence: CSVGVRWYTGELFF. The chain couples TRBV29-1 to TRBJ2-2; D gene ambiguous. V was pared by 4 bases and J by 3 bases, with 12 bases between. The CDR3 is 14 amino acids. CDR1 SQVTM and CDR2 ANQGSEA come from the germline V gene.

The chain carries TRBV12-3 or TRBV12-4 and TRBJ2-1; D might be TRBD2 (5 bases). The DNA matches TRBJ2-7 better at its end, which makes the J call doubtful. The CDR3 has 16 residues. Here the CDR3 reads CASSPRIAGSYNEQYF. Written as DNA, the CDR3 is TGTGCCAGCAGTCCCAGGATCGCGGGCTCCTACAATGAGCAGTACTTC.

J is TRBJ2-3 and V is TRBV20-1, with TRBD2 matching 8 bases. The J segment lost 1 base and the V segment lost 6 bases, leaving 6 bases of the junction unmatched. There are 14 residues in the CDR3. The V gene's germline CDR1 is DFQATT and CDR2 SNEGSKA (reference sequence). CDR3: CSATTSVRTDTQYF. The CDR3 nucleotides are TGCAGTGCAACGACTAGCGTACGCACAGATACGCAGTATTTT.